The 19 T cell receptor beta chains in this list originate from one sample, sequenced in a study of blood T cell repertoires in COVID-19. Sequencing used immunoSEQ multiplex PCR; TCRdb keeps in-frame clones, though not all of them. There are about 260,000 clones in the sample; 75% to 90% occur only once, and around 3.5% lies in the top ten. Specimen: peripheral blood. These receptors came from a woman between 40 and 50 years old with acute or convalescent COVID-19.

The J gene is TRBJ1-5, the V gene TRBV5-6; D is undetermined. V was clipped by 0 bases and J by 1 base, with 11 bases between them. The germline CDR1 and CDR2 sequences are SGHDT and YYEEEE. This CDR3 has 16 amino acids. The CDR3 loop is CASSLGGARSNQPQHF. For the CDR3, the DNA is TGTGCCAGCAGCTTGGGCGGAGCTAGGAGCAATCAGCCCCAGCATTTT.

This chain links TRBV9 with TRBJ2-2, with TRBD2 as a possible D gene (6 bases). CDR3 length equals 16 residues. CDR1 is SGDLS and CDR2 is YYNGEE in the germline V gene. Trimming cost V 0 bases and J 13 bases, with 22 bases left between them. The CDR3: CASSVGLWAGPEGLFF. The CDR3, as DNA: TGTGCCAGCAGCGTAGGGCTTTGGGCGGGGCCGGAGGGGCTGTTTTTT.

In this sample, this clone turned up once. The chain uses TRBV7-8 and TRBJ2-6; 9 bases agree with TRBD1. Germline CDR1 and CDR2: SGHVS and FQNEAQ. This CDR3 spans 19 amino acids. The V and J ends lost 5 bases and 3 bases, in that order; junction bases with no gene match: 14. DNA of the CDR3: TGTGCCAGCAGCCACACACAGGCACAGGGGGCGCTTGGGGCCAACGTCCTGACTTTC. Its translation: CASSHTQAQGALGANVLTF.

The V call is TRBV6-5, the J call TRBJ1-1; the match to TRBD1 covers 7 bases. Germline lookup yields CDR1 MNHEY and CDR2 SVGAGI. The CDR3 totals 15 residues. With 0 bases clipped from V and 4 bases from J, the junction kept 5 bases outside the gene matches. The CDR3 region has the DNA TGTGCCAGCAGTTACTCAGAGGGGGCGGTCACTGAAGCTTTCTTT. It codes for CASSYSEGAVTEAFF.

This sequence joins TRBV18 and TRBJ2-7, with a weak D call TRBD2 (5 bases). In germline, CDR1 is KGHSH, CDR2 LQKENI. Between the trimmed V and J ends, which lost 3 bases and 2 bases, there was a span of 8 bases. This CDR3 is built from 13 residues. CDR3 sequence reads: CASSPTGTYEQYV. The CDR3 DNA follows: TGTGCCAGCTCACCGACGGGGACCTACGAGCAGTACGTC.

In DNA, the CDR3 is TGCGCCAGCAGCTTGGGGCAGGGCAGGGGGGCCAACGTCCTGACTTTC. Protein sequence: CASSLGQGRGANVLTF. V gene TRBV5-1 combines with J gene TRBJ2-6; the D gene is possibly TRBD1 (5 bases). Between the trimmed V and J ends, which lost 0 bases and 4 bases, there was a span of 11 bases. Germline V gives CDR1 SGHRS, CDR2 YFSETQ. The CDR3 sequence is 16 residues long.

The chain couples TRBV7-2 to TRBJ2-5; TRBD1 might be the D (5 bases). V lost 5 bases and J 5 bases, leaving 9 bases between the germline ends. Germline assignment: CDR1 SGHTA and CDR2 FQGNSA. The CDR3 consists of 12 residues. CDR3 sequence (DNA): TGTGCCAGCAGCCCTTACAGGGAGACCCAGTACTTC. Amino acid sequence: CASSPYRETQYF.

The genes are TRBV11-3 and TRBJ1-3; D unclear. This CDR3 is 13 amino acids long. Germline V CDR1 and CDR2: SGHNT, YENEEA. Trimming removed 3 bases at V and 4 bases at J, with 7 bases between. CDR3 DNA: TGTGCCAGCAGCTTGAGTAACGGAAACACCATATATTTT. Protein: CASSLSNGNTIYF.

J is TRBJ1-6 and V is TRBV2, with D possibly matching TRBD1 (6 bases). Per the germline V gene, CDR1 is SNHLY and CDR2 is FYNNEI. Trimming left V 6 bases short and J 11 bases short, with 20 bases between. This CDR3 contains 15 residues. CDR3 loop: CASRAPGHSKTPLHF. The CDR3 bases are TGTGCCAGCAGAGCCCCGGGACATTCGAAGACACCCCTCCACTTT.

V gene TRBV24-1 combines with J gene TRBJ2-5; 9 bases line up with TRBD2. Germline CDR1 is KGHDR and CDR2 is SFDVKD. With 4 bases clipped from V and 0 bases from J, the junction kept 8 bases outside the gene matches. The CDR3 is 17 residues long. This CDR3 is CATSDKIAGAYQETQYF. Here the CDR3 DNA reads TGTGCCACCAGTGACAAAATAGCGGGGGCCTACCAAGAGACCCAGTACTTC.

V gene TRBV19 combines with J gene TRBJ2-2; 7 positions agree with TRBD1. This CDR3 has 14 amino acids. Trimming removed 3 bases from V and 4 bases from J; junction bases left unmatched: 2. The germline V gene has CDR1 LNHDA and CDR2 SQIVND (reference sequence). The CDR3 reads CASSMDRITGELFF. The CDR3 DNA follows: TGTGCCAGTAGTATGGACAGGATCACCGGGGAGCTGTTTTTT.

V is TRBV2 and J is TRBJ1-5; the D gene is possibly TRBD1 (6 bases). CDR3 length equals 14 residues. The ends were cut back, 7 bases at V and 0 bases at J, with 10 bases in the middle. The germline gives CDR1 SNHLY, CDR2 FYNNEI. CDR3 amino acids: CASMRGGSNQPQHF. CDR3 nucleotides: TGTGCCAGCATGAGAGGGGGTAGCAATCAGCCCCAGCATTTT. Complete variable domain (other parts from reference TRBV2 and TRBJ1-5): EPEVTQTPSHQVTQMGQEVILRCVPISNHLYFYWYRQILGQKVEFLVSFYNNEISEKSEIFDDQFSVERPDGSNFTLKIRSTKLEDSAMYFCASMRGGSNQPQHFGDGTRLSIL.

The chain recombines TRBV6-1 with TRBJ1-5; D gene unclear. With 3 bases removed from V and 4 bases from J, the gap between germline ends came to 13 bases. The CDR3 runs to 15 residues. Germline V lookup: CDR1 MNHNS, CDR2 SASEGT. CDR3 coding DNA: TGTGCCAGCAGTGATATGGCGGGTGGGAATCAGCCCCAGCATTTT. It is translated as CASSDMAGGNQPQHF.

The chain is built from TRBV25-1 and TRBJ1-2; possibly TRBD1 for D (5 bases). V was clipped by 3 bases and J by 6 bases, with 14 bases between them. CDR3 length: 14 amino acids. In germline, CDR1 is MGHDK, CDR2 SYGVNS. The CDR3 loop reads CASSDFRVTNGYTF. The CDR3 DNA sequence: TGTGCCAGCAGTGATTTCAGGGTAACTAATGGCTACACCTTC.

This chain joins TRBV6-5 and TRBJ1-6, with 7 bases that match TRBD1. CDR3 length: 14 amino acids. Germline loops: CDR1 MNHEY, CDR2 SVGAGI. The junction had 4 bases not matched to a gene; V was cut back by 7 bases and J by 4 bases. CDR3 nucleotides: TGTGCCAGCACCTTGGACAGGTATAATTCACCCCTCCACTTT. Translation: CASTLDRYNSPLHF.

Details on this clone: The same CDR3 is also encoded by other DNA sequences in this sample. This chain uses TRBV6-5 with TRBJ2-7; 8 bases are shared with TRBD1. Germline V gene data show CDR1 as MNHEY and CDR2 as SVGAGI. After removal of 5 bases from V and 3 bases from J, the junction contained 3 bases not matched to a gene. The CDR3 sequence is 13 residues long. The CDR3 DNA follows: TGTGCCAGCAGTCGGGACAGGAACTACGAGCAGTACGTC. Its protein is CASSRDRNYEQYV.

The chain links TRBV2 to TRBJ1-1; TRBD1 might be the D (6 bases). Deletions cut 5 bases from V and 5 bases from J, with 21 bases between. CDR3 length: 16 amino acids. Germline-derived CDR1 and CDR2 are SNHLY and FYNNEI. CDR3 coding DNA: TGTGCCAGCAGTTTCGAGGGGGGGACGGCGCGGACTGAAGCTTTCTTT. This encodes CASSFEGGTARTEAFF.

This clone was counted a single time. This chain uses TRBV12-3 or TRBV12-4 with TRBJ1-2; tentatively, D is TRBD1 (6 bases). V was cut by 1 base and J by 7 bases, with 10 bases left in between. This CDR3 is 13 amino acids long. The CDR3: CASSLGQVIGYTF. In DNA form, the CDR3 reads TGTGCCAGCAGTTTAGGACAGGTCATTGGCTACACCTTC.

This clone was seen once. The genes are TRBV10-3 and TRBJ2-5, with 7 bases matching TRBD2. Unmatched junction bases numbered 4, after V lost 4 bases and J lost 5 bases. The CDR3 runs 13 residues. CDR1 and CDR2 (germline): ENHRY, SYGVKD. The CDR3 DNA follows: TGTGCCATCAGTGTGGGAGGGACCGAGACCCAGTACTTC. As protein: CAISVGGTETQYF.